This T cell receptor beta chain is drawn from a study of blood T cell repertoires in COVID-19. On the study more broadly: T cells, B-cell-depleted T cells, or PBMCs supplied cDNA or gDNA.

Original data processing: Estimates of nucleated cell counts were drawn from the amplification of reference gene primers. Assay: immunoSEQ multiplex PCR; the TCRdb copy retains only in-frame clones and omits some. The DNA was the basis for D and trimming; V, J and clone size are from that table. The table records 100,000 or so clones, roughly four fifths of them present only once. This CDR3 is 15 amino acids long. Germline values: CDR1 MRHNA, CDR2 SNTAGT. The ends lost 5 bases at V and 5 bases at J; junction bases unmatched: 6. This chain uses TRBV6-4 with TRBJ2-2; 9 bases match TRBD1. The sample comprised peripheral blood. The TCR originated in a woman in her 70s with acute or convalescent COVID-19. The CDR3 here is CASSPDRGSTGELFF. The CDR3 DNA reads as TGTGCCAGCAGTCCCGACAGGGGGAGTACCGGGGAGCTGTTTTTT.